These 21 T cell receptor beta chains share one sample of origin, sequenced in a study of T cell repertoires in cytomegalovirus infection. Each CDR3 protein is one row after TCRdb ran MiXCR on the reads. Here the sample spans some 270,000 distinct CDR3 sequences, approximately 22% being singletons. These TCRs are of unknown antigen specificity. Sequencing used cultured PBMCs, obtained from culture after CMV antigen stimulation. These TCRs come from a human donor in good health (CMV status not recorded). Some clones in this sample may be carry-over from other donors' samples.

This clonotype was found many times. V usage is TRBV7-2 and J usage is TRBJ2-1, with 11 bases matching TRBD2. Germline V gene data show CDR1 as SGHTA and CDR2 as FQGNSA. The CDR3 consists of 15 residues. Trimming cost V 5 bases and J 7 bases; bases outside gene matches: 7. The CDR3: CASSRSGRAVNEQFF. The CDR3 DNA sequence: TGTGCCAGCAGCCGTAGCGGGAGGGCGGTAAATGAGCAGTTCTTC. Supplemented by reference TRBV7-2 and TRBJ2-1, the full variable domain reads GAGVSQSPSNKVTEKGKDVELRCDPISGHTALYWYRQSLGQGLEFLIYFQGNSAPDKSGLPSDRFSAERTGGSVSTLTIQRTQQEDSAVYLCASSRSGRAVNEQFFGPGTRLTVL.

In the case of this clonotype: An end of the junction does not agree with germline; a read error may underlie this. The genes are TRBV7-8 and TRBJ2-1; D may be TRBD2 (6 bases). The germline CDR1 and CDR2 sequences are SGHVS and FQNEAQ. The CDR3 is made up of 15 amino acids. The CDR3 loop is CASSPRESAYNVQFF. Written as DNA, the CDR3 is TGTGCCAGCAGCCCCCGGGAGAGCGCCTACAATGTGCAGTTCTTC.

The rearrangement uses TRBV11-2 and TRBJ2-7, with D perhaps matching TRBD1 (5 bases). Germline V lookup: CDR1 SGHAT, CDR2 FQNNGV. CDR3 length: 15 residues. Trimming took off 2 bases at V and 1 base at J, with 12 bases between the two ends. The CDR3 DNA reads TGTGCCAGCAGCTTACGTTACGACAGTTCCTACGAGCAGTACTTC. It codes for CASSLRYDSSYEQYF. The entire variable domain, with the rest obtained from reference TRBV11-2 and TRBJ2-7, is as follows: EAGVAQSPRYKIIEKRQSVAFWCNPISGHATLYWYQQILGQGPKLLIQFQNNGVVDDSQLPKDRFSAERLKGVDSTLKIQPAKLEDSAVYLCASSLRYDSSYEQYFGPGTRLTVT.

This clonotype was counted at least ten times. CDR3 nucleotide sequence: TGCGCCAGCAGCTTGGCGAGCCGGGCCAGCTTCTATGGCTACACCTTC. This sequence encodes CASSLASRASFYGYTF. This chain connects TRBV5-1 to TRBJ1-2, with no clear D. Germline V gene lookup returns CDR1 SGHRS and CDR2 YFSETQ. This CDR3 has 16 amino acids. V lost 0 bases to trimming and J lost 4 bases, with 16 bases between them.

The chain joins TRBV20-1 to TRBJ2-5; TRBD2 might be the D (5 bases). From germline, CDR1 is DFQATT and CDR2 SNEGSKA (reference sequence). Trimming left V 2 bases short and J 1 base short, with 8 bases between. The CDR3 is 13 amino acids. CDR3 DNA sequence: TGCAGTGCTAGAACGGGGTTCCAAGAGACCCAGTACTTC. The encoded protein is CSARTGFQETQYF.

There are many counts of this clonotype. In nucleotides, the CDR3 is TGTGCCAGCAGTCCCTGGACTAGCGGGAACACCGGGGAGCTGTTTTTT. Translating gives CASSPWTSGNTGELFF. The chain recombines TRBV12-3 or TRBV12-4 with TRBJ2-2, with 10 bases matching TRBD2. The CDR3 consists of 16 residues. V trimming: 5 bases; J trimming: 1 base; junction bases outside the gene matches: 4.

This clonotype was seen at least ten times. This rearrangement joins TRBV7-2 to TRBJ2-7, with 14 bases that match TRBD2. V was clipped by 5 bases and J by 3 bases; unmatched bases: 3. The CDR3 sequence is 15 residues long. Germline-derived CDR1 and CDR2 are SGHTA and FQGNSA. The CDR3 region is CASSEGLAGGYEQYV. The CDR3 coding sequence is TGTGCCAGCAGCGAAGGACTAGCGGGGGGCTACGAGCAGTACGTC.

The rearrangement links TRBV5-4 to TRBJ1-5; D unresolved. Germline-derived CDR1 and CDR2 are SGHNT and YYREEE (reference sequence). V gave up 4 bases and J gave up 7 bases, with 9 bases separating them. The CDR3 has 12 amino acids. CDR3 in DNA: TGTGCCAGCAGCACCTATGGACAGCCCCAGCATTTT. Translating it yields CASSTYGQPQHF. Filled out from reference TRBV5-4 and TRBJ1-5, the complete variable domain reads ETGVTQSPTHLIKTRGQQVTLRCSSQSGHNTVSWYQQALGQGPQFIFQYYREEENGRGNFPPRFSGLQFPNYSSELNVNALELDDSALYLCASSTYGQPQHFGDGTRLSIL.

This clonotype was detected ten times or more. The chain has TRBV7-2 and TRBJ1-1, with D unclear. In germline, CDR1 is SGHTA, CDR2 FQGNSA. Deletions cut 2 bases from V and 4 bases from J, with 8 bases between. This CDR3 is built from 13 residues. Here the CDR3 reads CASSLQVFTEAFF. The CDR3 bases are TGTGCCAGCAGCTTACAGGTTTTCACTGAAGCTTTCTTT.

A single count supports this clonotype. The chain is built from TRBV19 and TRBJ1-1; no clear D. Trimming shortened V by 7 bases and J by 3 bases, and 15 bases separated the two germline ends. The CDR3 loop spans 14 amino acids. The germline CDR1 and CDR2 sequences are LNHDA and SQIVND (reference sequence). CDR3 coding DNA: TGTGCCAGTACCCCCCGTTTACCGGACACTGAAGCTTTCTTT. It codes for CASTPRLPDTEAFF.

The rearrangement uses TRBV18 and TRBJ2-1; 11 bases match TRBD2. Germline values: CDR1 KGHSH, CDR2 LQKENI. After removal of 1 base from V and 6 bases from J, the junction contained 8 bases not matched to a gene. CDR3 size: 17 residues. The CDR3 reads CASSPLTSGSRGNEQFF. In DNA form, the CDR3 reads TGTGCCAGCTCACCACTCACTAGCGGGAGTAGGGGCAATGAGCAGTTCTTC. Variable domain in full (rest from reference TRBV18 and TRBJ2-1): NAGVMQNPRHLVRRRGQEARLRCSPMKGHSHVYWYRQLPEEGLKFMVYLQKENIIDESGMPKERFSAEFPKEGPSILRIQQVVRGDSAAYFCASSPLTSGSRGNEQFFGPGTRLTVL.

The chain recombines TRBV6-2 or TRBV6-3 with TRBJ2-1; D uncertain. This CDR3 spans 15 amino acids. Deletions cut 2 bases from V and 8 bases from J, with 16 bases between. In germline, CDR1 is MNHEY, CDR2 SVGEGT. The CDR3 loop reads CASSYPRTQADEQFF. The CDR3 DNA follows: TGTGCCAGCAGTTACCCCAGGACCCAGGCGGATGAGCAGTTCTTC.

The chain carries TRBV29-1 and TRBJ1-2; TRBD1 might be the D (5 bases). The CDR3 consists of 13 residues. Trimming removed 1 base from V and 6 bases from J, with 12 bases in between. Germline V gives CDR1 SQVTM, CDR2 ANQGSEA. CDR3 region: CSVEARVIDGYTF. The DNA for the CDR3 is TGCAGCGTTGAAGCCAGGGTGATTGATGGCTACACCTTC.

The rearrangement links TRBV7-9 to TRBJ1-1; 10 bases fit TRBD1. J was trimmed by 6 bases and V by 6 bases; bases with no gene match: 10. This CDR3 contains 15 residues. Per the germline V gene, CDR1 is SEHNR and CDR2 is FQNEAQ (reference sequence). DNA of the CDR3: TGTGCCAGCAGTCCTAGGACAGGGGGGTTCTCTGAAGCTTTCTTT. Translated: CASSPRTGGFSEAFF.

The V and J genes are TRBV6-5 and TRBJ2-7; D not certain. V lost 0 bases and J 0 bases, leaving 12 bases between the germline ends. There are 16 residues in the CDR3. CDR1 is MNHEY and CDR2 is SVGAGI in the germline V gene. CDR3 DNA sequence: TGTGCCAGCAGTTACTCGATGGGCGGTAGCTCCTACGAGCAGTACTTC. As protein: CASSYSMGGSSYEQYF.

The rearrangement links TRBV11-2 to TRBJ2-1; 13 bases map to TRBD2. The CDR3 length is 14 residues. Per germline, CDR1 SGHAT and CDR2 FQNNGV. The V and J ends lost 5 bases and 10 bases, in that order; junction bases with no gene match: 5. The CDR3 DNA reads TGTGCCAGCAGCCCGGGGACTAGCGGGGTCGAGCAGTTCTTC. Translation gives CASSPGTSGVEQFF.

This clonotype was counted a few times. The rearrangement joins TRBV5-1 to TRBJ2-1, with 12 bases aligning to TRBD2. The CDR3 totals 17 residues. The V segment lost 0 bases and the J segment 9 bases; nucleotides outside the gene matches: 10. From germline, CDR1 is SGHRS and CDR2 YFSETQ. CDR3 sequence (DNA): TGCGCCAGCAGCTTGGCCGCTAGCGGGAGGGCCCGGGGTGAGCAGTTCTTC. Translated, it gives CASSLAASGRARGEQFF.

This chain links TRBV11-2 with TRBJ2-3, with 8 positions matching TRBD1. Germline V lookup: CDR1 SGHAT, CDR2 FQNNGV. The CDR3 has 14 residues. V was clipped by 5 bases and J by 4 bases; unmatched bases: 5. CDR3 nucleotide sequence: TGTGCCAGCAGCATCGGACAGGGATCAGATACGCAGTATTTT. It encodes CASSIGQGSDTQYF. Full variable domain (rest looked up from reference TRBV11-2 and TRBJ2-3): EAGVAQSPRYKIIEKRQSVAFWCNPISGHATLYWYQQILGQGPKLLIQFQNNGVVDDSQLPKDRFSAERLKGVDSTLKIQPAKLEDSAVYLCASSIGQGSDTQYFGPGTRLTVL.

This clonotype was observed a few times. The chain combines TRBV4-1 with TRBJ2-7; 8 bases are shared with TRBD1. This CDR3 has 16 amino acids. CDR1 is MGHRA and CDR2 is YSYEKL in the germline V gene. The ends lost 0 bases at V and 2 bases at J; junction bases unmatched: 6. For the CDR3, the DNA is TGCGCCAGCAGCCAAGAATGGACAGGGCTCACCTACGAGCAGTACTTC. It encodes CASSQEWTGLTYEQYF.

This clonotype is a singleton in its sample. The CDR3 here is CASSLVLAQSNNEQFF. The CDR3 DNA reads as TGTGCCAGCAGCTTAGTGTTAGCCCAATCAAACAATGAGCAGTTCTTC. V usage is TRBV11-3 and J usage is TRBJ2-1; D not resolved. The CDR3 runs to 16 residues. In germline, CDR1 is SGHNT, CDR2 YENEEA. Trimming removed 1 base at V and 5 bases at J, with 15 bases between.

This clonotype showed up many times. The chain recombines TRBV7-2 with TRBJ2-1; D tentatively fits TRBD1 or TRBD2 (5 bases each). The CDR3 is 15 residues long. V was clipped by 6 bases and J by 4 bases, with 16 bases between them. The V gene's germline CDR1 is SGHTA and CDR2 FQGNSA. The CDR3, as DNA: TGTGCCAGCAGTCCCCGGGACCCCGGATACAATGAGCAGTTCTTC. It translates to CASSPRDPGYNEQFF.